This is a list of T cell receptor beta chains from one sample in a study of blood T cell repertoires in COVID-19. Clones were read by immunoSEQ multiplex PCR, and TCRdb kept only the in-frame ones, dropping some. Among 200,000 to 250,000 clones listed, about 87% were seen once. Material for sequencing was PBMCs or T cells enriched from blood (not recorded which). These receptors all stem from a woman in her thirties who had been exposed to COVID-19. Each CDR3 is given with its conserved first and last residue. Fields, in order: clone size, J gene, V gene, D gene, CDR3 protein, CDR3 DNA. D genes are given only for firm matches. Clone size appears in some rows only: once, few, many, or a class for an expanded clone.

abundance: .; j_gene: TRBJ2-7; v_gene: TRBV5-5; d_gene: TRBD1; CDR3aa: CASSAGQGSYEQYF; CDR3nt: TGTGCCAGCAGCGCGGGACAGGGATCCTACGAGCAGTACTTC
abundance: .; j_gene: TRBJ1-2; v_gene: TRBV2; d_gene: TRBD1; CDR3aa: CASTKDRVINYGYTF; CDR3nt: TGTGCCAGCACTAAGGACAGGGTGATTAACTATGGCTACACCTTC
abundance: .; j_gene: TRBJ1-2; v_gene: TRBV9; d_gene: .; CDR3aa: CASRTQNYGYTF; CDR3nt: TGTGCCAGCAGGACACAGAACTATGGCTACACCTTC
abundance: .; j_gene: TRBJ1-2; v_gene: TRBV3-1/TRBV3-2; d_gene: .; CDR3aa: CASSQGQINYGYTF; CDR3nt: TGTGCCAGCAGCCAAGGGCAGATTAACTATGGCTACACCTTC
abundance: .; j_gene: TRBJ2-5; v_gene: TRBV3-1/TRBV3-2; d_gene: TRBD2; CDR3aa: CASSLSSGRMRETQYF; CDR3nt: TGTGCCAGCAGCCTATCTAGCGGGAGGATGCGGGAGACCCAGTACTTC
abundance: .; j_gene: TRBJ2-1; v_gene: TRBV19; d_gene: .; CDR3aa: CATRLTYNEQFF; CDR3nt: TGTGCCACCCGACTGACGTACAATGAGCAGTTCTTC
abundance: .; j_gene: TRBJ2-3; v_gene: TRBV5-6; d_gene: .; CDR3aa: CASSSSVLYTDTQYF; CDR3nt: TGTGCCAGCAGCTCTTCGGTTCTTTACACAGATACGCAGTATTTT
abundance: .; j_gene: TRBJ2-3; v_gene: TRBV20-1; d_gene: TRBD1; CDR3aa: CSASWRQGTSTDTQYF; CDR3nt: TGCAGTGCTAGTTGGCGACAGGGAACTAGCACAGATACGCAGTATTTT
abundance: once; j_gene: TRBJ1-2; v_gene: TRBV19; d_gene: .; CDR3aa: CASSAGGMIGYTF; CDR3nt: TGTGCCAGTAGCGCGGGGGGGATGATTGGCTACACCTTC
abundance: .; j_gene: TRBJ2-1; v_gene: TRBV10-3; d_gene: TRBD2; CDR3aa: CAIRDSGTDEQFF; CDR3nt: TGTGCCATCAGGGATAGCGGGACGGATGAGCAGTTCTTC
abundance: .; j_gene: TRBJ1-5; v_gene: TRBV6-5; d_gene: TRBD1; CDR3aa: CASTPADRVYQPQHF; CDR3nt: TGTGCCAGCACCCCAGCGGACAGGGTCTACCAGCCCCAGCATTTT
abundance: .; j_gene: TRBJ2-6; v_gene: TRBV2; d_gene: .; CDR3aa: CASSAGVRGRSGANVLTF; CDR3nt: TGTGCCAGCAGCGCTGGGGTCAGGGGGAGGTCTGGGGCCAACGTCCTGACTTTC
abundance: once; j_gene: TRBJ1-4; v_gene: TRBV4-1; d_gene: .; CDR3aa: CASSLEVQTHATNEKLFF; CDR3nt: TGCGCCAGCAGCCTAGAGGTCCAGACACACGCAACTAATGAAAAACTGTTTTTT
abundance: .; j_gene: TRBJ1-3; v_gene: TRBV11-2; d_gene: TRBD1; CDR3aa: CASSLTGAISGNTIYF; CDR3nt: TGTGCCAGCAGCTTGACAGGGGCTATCTCTGGAAACACCATATATTTT
abundance: .; j_gene: TRBJ2-1; v_gene: TRBV12-3/TRBV12-4; d_gene: TRBD1; CDR3aa: CASNWDSLNEQFF; CDR3nt: TGTGCCAGCAATTGGGACAGTCTCAATGAGCAGTTCTTC
abundance: .; j_gene: TRBJ2-2; v_gene: TRBV7-6; d_gene: TRBD1; CDR3aa: CASSTGQGATGTGELFF; CDR3nt: TGTGCCAGCAGCACGGGACAGGGGGCGACGGGCACCGGGGAGCTGTTTTTT
abundance: .; j_gene: TRBJ1-5; v_gene: TRBV2; d_gene: TRBD1; CDR3aa: CASQRTGNNQPQHF; CDR3nt: TGTGCCAGTCAGCGGACAGGGAACAATCAGCCCCAGCATTTT
abundance: .; j_gene: TRBJ1-2; v_gene: TRBV3-1/TRBV3-2; d_gene: .; CDR3aa: CASSPAGVYGYTF; CDR3nt: TGTGCCAGCAGCCCGGCGGGAGTCTATGGCTACACCTTC
abundance: .; j_gene: TRBJ2-3; v_gene: TRBV9; d_gene: .; CDR3aa: CASSVGRGASTDTQYF; CDR3nt: TGTGCCAGCAGCGTAGGAAGGGGTGCTAGCACAGATACGCAGTATTTT
abundance: .; j_gene: TRBJ2-5; v_gene: TRBV29-1; d_gene: .; CDR3aa: CSSEGGGPETQYF; CDR3nt: TGCAGCTCCGAGGGGGGAGGGCCGGAGACCCAGTACTTC
abundance: .; j_gene: TRBJ2-5; v_gene: TRBV12-3/TRBV12-4; d_gene: .; CDR3aa: CASSLPPPETQYF; CDR3nt: TGTGCCAGCAGTTTACCCCCTCCCGAGACCCAGTACTTC
abundance: few; j_gene: TRBJ1-1; v_gene: TRBV29-1; d_gene: .; CDR3aa: CSVERGWGNTEAFF; CDR3nt: TGCAGCGTTGAACGGGGTTGGGGGAACACTGAAGCTTTCTTT
abundance: few; j_gene: TRBJ1-4; v_gene: TRBV7-9; d_gene: TRBD1; CDR3aa: CASSLGTGLGKLFF; CDR3nt: TGTGCCAGCAGCCTTGGGACAGGGTTGGGAAAACTGTTTTTT
abundance: .; j_gene: TRBJ1-4; v_gene: TRBV27; d_gene: TRBD1; CDR3aa: CASSLGGASEKLFF; CDR3nt: TGTGCCAGCAGTCTAGGGGGCGCAAGTGAAAAACTGTTTTTT
abundance: once; j_gene: TRBJ1-2; v_gene: TRBV21-1; d_gene: .; CDR3aa: CASSPLSNVYGYTF; CDR3nt: TGTGCCAGCAGCCCCTTAAGCAACGTCTATGGCTACACCTTC
abundance: .; j_gene: TRBJ2-7; v_gene: TRBV2; d_gene: TRBD2; CDR3aa: CASSVGPSGGPIYEQYF; CDR3nt: TGTGCCAGCAGTGTTGGGCCTAGCGGGGGCCCCATCTACGAGCAGTACTTC
abundance: few; j_gene: TRBJ1-2; v_gene: TRBV5-4; d_gene: TRBD1; CDR3aa: CASSSQGARGYTF; CDR3nt: TGTGCCAGCAGCTCCCAGGGGGCGCGCGGCTACACCTTC
abundance: .; j_gene: TRBJ1-4; v_gene: TRBV6-2/TRBV6-3; d_gene: TRBD1; CDR3aa: CASSQRRGRLFF; CDR3nt: TGTGCCAGCAGCCAAAGGAGGGGGCGACTGTTTTTT
abundance: .; j_gene: TRBJ1-6; v_gene: TRBV6-5; d_gene: .; CDR3aa: CASWQGNSPLHF; CDR3nt: TGTGCCAGCTGGCAGGGGAATTCACCCCTCCACTTT
abundance: .; j_gene: TRBJ1-3; v_gene: TRBV5-1; d_gene: .; CDR3aa: CASSWVPRDTIYF; CDR3nt: TGCGCCAGCAGCTGGGTCCCGCGGGACACCATATATTTT
abundance: .; j_gene: TRBJ2-1; v_gene: TRBV28; d_gene: .; CDR3aa: CASNLPSPVHPAGSPNEQFF; CDR3nt: TGTGCCAGCAACCTGCCATCACCGGTTCACCCCGCAGGGTCCCCCAATGAGCAGTTCTTC
abundance: .; j_gene: TRBJ2-2; v_gene: TRBV11-3; d_gene: TRBD2; CDR3aa: CASSLDPTRTSGANTGELFF; CDR3nt: TGTGCCAGCAGCTTAGACCCAACCAGGACTAGCGGGGCGAACACCGGGGAGCTGTTTTTT
abundance: .; j_gene: TRBJ1-2; v_gene: TRBV7-6; d_gene: TRBD1; CDR3aa: CASSSGTDYGYTF; CDR3nt: TGTGCCAGCAGCTCCGGGACAGATTATGGCTACACCTTC
abundance: .; j_gene: TRBJ1-2; v_gene: TRBV6-6; d_gene: .; CDR3aa: CASSYSNTNNYGYTF; CDR3nt: TGTGCCAGCAGTTACTCGAACACCAACAACTATGGCTACACCTTC
abundance: .; j_gene: TRBJ2-1; v_gene: TRBV10-1; d_gene: TRBD2; CDR3aa: CASSDTGLAGGSDNEQFF; CDR3nt: TGCGCCAGCAGTGATACGGGACTAGCGGGAGGGTCCGACAATGAGCAGTTCTTC
abundance: .; j_gene: TRBJ2-1; v_gene: TRBV27; d_gene: .; CDR3aa: CASSSKQGLGNEQFF; CDR3nt: TGTGCCAGCAGTTCAAAGCAGGGGTTAGGCAATGAGCAGTTCTTC
abundance: .; j_gene: TRBJ2-7; v_gene: TRBV10-2; d_gene: .; CDR3aa: CASSDLSYEQYF; CDR3nt: TGCGCCAGCAGTGATCTGTCCTACGAGCAGTACTTC
abundance: .; j_gene: TRBJ2-2; v_gene: TRBV12-5; d_gene: .; CDR3aa: CASALGHATGELFF; CDR3nt: TGTGCTAGTGCCTTGGGGCACGCCACCGGGGAGCTGTTTTTT
abundance: .; j_gene: TRBJ1-1; v_gene: TRBV19; d_gene: .; CDR3aa: CASMVTGSTEAFF; CDR3nt: TGTGCCAGTATGGTTACAGGGTCCACTGAAGCTTTCTTT
abundance: .; j_gene: TRBJ2-7; v_gene: TRBV7-6; d_gene: TRBD1; CDR3aa: CASSPRTGSLYEQYF; CDR3nt: TGTGCCAGCAGCCCTCGGACAGGGAGCCTCTACGAGCAGTACTTC
abundance: .; j_gene: TRBJ1-3; v_gene: TRBV27; d_gene: TRBD1; CDR3aa: CASSVQGTPGNTIYF; CDR3nt: TGTGCCAGCAGTGTACAGGGGACCCCTGGAAACACCATATATTTT
abundance: .; j_gene: TRBJ2-4; v_gene: TRBV6-5; d_gene: .; CDR3aa: CASSPNRAQNIQYF; CDR3nt: TGTGCCAGCAGCCCCAATAGAGCCCAAAACATTCAGTACTTC
abundance: .; j_gene: TRBJ2-7; v_gene: TRBV5-1; d_gene: TRBD2; CDR3aa: CASSKGLAGGSEYF; CDR3nt: TGCGCCAGCAGCAAAGGACTAGCGGGAGGTTCGGAGTACTTC
abundance: .; j_gene: TRBJ2-7; v_gene: TRBV4-1; d_gene: TRBD2; CDR3aa: CASSPTSGYEQYF; CDR3nt: TGCGCCAGCAGCCCTACTAGCGGCTACGAGCAGTACTTC
abundance: .; j_gene: TRBJ2-2; v_gene: TRBV5-1; d_gene: .; CDR3aa: CASSLAQTNTGELFF; CDR3nt: TGCGCCAGCAGCTTGGCACAGACGAACACCGGGGAGCTGTTTTTT
abundance: .; j_gene: TRBJ2-5; v_gene: TRBV4-1; d_gene: TRBD2; CDR3aa: CASKPTGLAGETQYF; CDR3nt: TGCGCCAGCAAACCTACCGGACTAGCGGGAGAGACCCAGTACTTC
abundance: .; j_gene: TRBJ1-3; v_gene: TRBV9; d_gene: .; CDR3aa: CASSPLGRESSGNTIYF; CDR3nt: TGTGCCAGCAGCCCCCTAGGGAGAGAAAGCTCTGGAAACACCATATATTTT
abundance: .; j_gene: TRBJ2-1; v_gene: TRBV5-6; d_gene: .; CDR3aa: CASSLGRGFGYNEQFF; CDR3nt: TGTGCCAGCAGCTTGGGGAGGGGCTTCGGGTACAATGAGCAGTTCTTC
abundance: .; j_gene: TRBJ2-2; v_gene: TRBV5-4; d_gene: .; CDR3aa: CASSSVWGEGSAGELFF; CDR3nt: TGTGCCAGCAGCTCGGTTTGGGGGGAAGGAAGCGCCGGGGAGCTGTTTTTT
abundance: .; j_gene: TRBJ2-1; v_gene: TRBV10-1; d_gene: .; CDR3aa: CASSETAGSYNEQFF; CDR3nt: TGCGCCAGCAGTGAGACAGCGGGCTCCTACAATGAGCAGTTCTTC
abundance: .; j_gene: TRBJ2-7; v_gene: TRBV5-4; d_gene: .; CDR3aa: CASSLDQYEQYF; CDR3nt: TGTGCCAGCAGCTTAGATCAGTACGAGCAGTACTTC
abundance: .; j_gene: TRBJ2-5; v_gene: TRBV3-1/TRBV3-2; d_gene: .; CDR3aa: CASSQDTSRAETQYF; CDR3nt: TGTGCCAGCAGCCAGGATACTAGCAGGGCAGAGACCCAGTACTTC
abundance: .; j_gene: TRBJ1-5; v_gene: TRBV15; d_gene: .; CDR3aa: CATSRGGDQPQHF; CDR3nt: TGTGCCACCAGCAGAGGAGGAGATCAGCCCCAGCATTTT
abundance: .; j_gene: TRBJ1-4; v_gene: TRBV20-1; d_gene: .; CDR3aa: CSASPSSNEKLFF; CDR3nt: TGCAGTGCTAGTCCGAGTTCTAATGAAAAACTGTTTTTT
abundance: .; j_gene: TRBJ1-1; v_gene: TRBV30; d_gene: .; CDR3aa: CARWTSSEAFF; CDR3nt: TGTGCCCGGTGGACATCTTCCGAAGCTTTCTTT
abundance: .; j_gene: TRBJ1-1; v_gene: TRBV19; d_gene: .; CDR3aa: CASSIGRVGTEAFF; CDR3nt: TGTGCCAGTAGTATAGGCAGGGTAGGCACTGAAGCTTTCTTT
abundance: .; j_gene: TRBJ2-5; v_gene: TRBV7-9; d_gene: TRBD2; CDR3aa: CASQREGLPETQYF; CDR3nt: TGTGCCAGCCAGCGGGAGGGCCTCCCGGAGACCCAGTACTTC